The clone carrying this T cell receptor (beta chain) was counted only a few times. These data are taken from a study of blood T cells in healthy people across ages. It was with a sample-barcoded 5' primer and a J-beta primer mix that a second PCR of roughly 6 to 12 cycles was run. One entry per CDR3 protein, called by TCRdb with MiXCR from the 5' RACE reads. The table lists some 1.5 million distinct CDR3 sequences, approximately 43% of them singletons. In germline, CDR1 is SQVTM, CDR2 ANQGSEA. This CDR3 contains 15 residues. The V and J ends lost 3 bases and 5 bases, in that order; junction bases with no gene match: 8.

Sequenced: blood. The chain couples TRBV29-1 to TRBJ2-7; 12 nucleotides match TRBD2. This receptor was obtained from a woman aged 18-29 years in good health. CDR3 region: CSVDLTSGGYDEQYF. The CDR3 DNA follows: TGCAGCGTTGACCTTACTAGCGGGGGGTACGACGAGCAGTACTTC.